The entry below describes one T cell receptor beta chain. Its antigen is unknown. TCRdb's copy holds only in-frame clones and misses some; the assay was immunoSEQ multiplex PCR. The sample has about 85,000 clones; about nine tenths are singletons. This specimen belongs to a study of T cell responses to AZD1222 COVID-19 vaccine. Notes on the study in general: Most donors were white British and more were female, and clonal diversity was possibly underestimated. The span of vaccine-associated CD4 TCRs extended across spike, with dominance at 160-218 and 743-854. Of the AZD1222 recipients, only 5 to 7 were seropositive at baseline.

The CDR3 consists of 12 residues. The germline V and J ends were trimmed by 5 bases and 0 bases, with 6 bases remaining between them. From germline, CDR1 is SGHRS and CDR2 YFSETQ. The genes are TRBV5-1 and TRBJ2-7; no clear D. Sequencing was performed on peripheral blood, taken on day 0 of AZD1222 vaccination. The TCR originated in an adult in good health. The CDR3 sequence: CASSLPSYEQYF. CDR3 DNA sequence: TGCGCCAGCAGTCTCCCCTCCTACGAGCAGTACTTC.